Given below is one T cell receptor beta chain in context. This CDR3 has 14 amino acids. The germline V gene has CDR1 MGHDK and CDR2 SYGVNS. V dropped 8 bases and J dropped 2 bases, with 15 bases sitting between them. Only in-frame clones appear in the TCRdb table, and some are missing; sequencing was by immunoSEQ multiplex PCR. The sample lists 200,000 to 250,000 clones; roughly 94% were seen once. This sample is drawn from a study of blood T cell repertoires in COVID-19. The source material was peripheral blood. This TCR came from a man younger than 40 with acute or convalescent COVID-19. The chain employs TRBV25-1 and TRBJ2-5, with a weak D call TRBD1 (5 bases). In nucleotides, the CDR3 is TGTGCCAGCGGAACAACAGGTCTTCAAGAGACCCAGTACTTC. As protein: CASGTTGLQETQYF.